This record covers a single T cell receptor (beta chain). There are many counts of this clonotype. Its antigen remains unidentified. The sample holds no much larger clone one base away, and base qualities are not on file. The sample comes from a study of T-cell reconstitution after alpha-beta-depleted transplantation in children (TCRdb year 2016). Some background on the complete study: Using TCR repertoire profiling, the study followed T-cell immune reconstitution in a quantitative way in children after TCRalphabeta/CD19-depleted allogeneic hematopoietic cell transplantation.

The receptor library was made with PCR. Instrument used: Illumina HiSeq 2500. TCR libraries were prepared with molecular barcoding, using unique molecular identifiers to normalize TCRbeta repertoire quantification. The public reads were run again by TCRdb, first through fastp at Q25 and then through MiXCR, and only productive beta chains were kept. All rows with the same CDR3 protein become a single entry with the most common DNA and genes. The sample table lists around 93,000 distinct CDR3 sequences, 7% to 10% of them with a count of one. Together, the top ten hold 6.9% of the sample. Looking up the germline V gene (reference sequence) yields CDR1 GTSNPN and CDR2 SVGIG. The CDR3 holds 14 amino acids from the cysteine to the phenylalanine. Just CDR3 DNA is preserved here, 42 bases in frame from base 1. Cut back by 1 base and 8 bases, the V and J ends lie 15 bases apart.

The receptor was derived from a human donor who donated a stem cell graft to a child with congenital amegakaryocytic thrombocytopenia. The chain joins TRBV30 to TRBJ2-1; the D gene is possibly TRBD1 or TRBD2, each agreeing over 6 bases. The material sequenced was PBMCs from the stem cell graft donor, taken from the stem cell graft. The nucleotide sequence reads as follows: TGTGCCTGGAGTGGGAAGGGGGGTAACTATGAGCAGTTCTTC. Its product reads: CAWSGKGGNYEQFF.